These 17 T cell receptor beta chains originate from one sample sequenced in a study of T cells in Graves' hyperthyroidism and ophthalmopathy. TCR beta CDR3 region amplification was performed from RNA transcripts. TCR CDR3 regions were first amplified by RT-PCR with HTBI primers. TCRdb itself ran the multiplex PCR reads through MiXCR, one entry per CDR3 protein. The sample lists roughly 300,000 distinct CDR3 sequences; less than 30% were seen once. The sequencing sample was made of blood. All receptors derive from a middle-aged man with Graves' hyperthyroidism that later progressed to Graves' ophthalmopathy.

The table lists this clonotype with many counts. The CDR3 region is CASSRPGPGRQPQHF. The CDR3 DNA is TGTGCCAGTAGTAGACCGGGACCTGGGCGTCAGCCCCAGCATTTT. This chain connects TRBV19 to TRBJ1-5; a weak D match, TRBD1 (5 bases). This CDR3 is built from 15 residues. Trimming left V 4 bases short and J 6 bases short, with 16 bases between. Germline assignment: CDR1 LNHDA and CDR2 SQIVND (reference sequence).

The sample holds many counts of this clonotype. The genes are TRBV6-1 and TRBJ2-5; 8 bases align to TRBD1. CDR1 and CDR2 from the germline V gene are MNHNS and SASEGT. The CDR3 runs 17 residues. V shed 2 bases, J shed 4 bases, and the junction held 12 bases outside the gene matches. For the CDR3, the DNA is TGTGCCAGCAGTGAATCGGGCAGGGGGCTAGGGGGAGAGACCCAGTACTTC. This sequence encodes CASSESGRGLGGETQYF.

This clonotype came up many times. The rearrangement links TRBV7-2 to TRBJ2-5, with 8 bases that match TRBD1. J was trimmed by 4 bases and V by 0 bases; bases with no gene match: 7. Germline V gives CDR1 SGHTA, CDR2 FQGNSA. The CDR3 consists of 16 residues. CDR3 protein: CASSLATGQGGETQYF. CDR3 nucleotide sequence: TGTGCCAGCAGCTTAGCGACTGGACAGGGCGGAGAGACCCAGTACTTC.

This clonotype came up many times. The genes are TRBV19 and TRBJ1-5, with 9 bases fitting TRBD1. Unmatched junction bases numbered 9, after V lost 7 bases and J lost 5 bases. The CDR3 contains 15 residues. Germline V gene sequence: CDR1 LNHDA, CDR2 SQIVND (reference sequence). The CDR3 spells CASTSLTGGDQPQHF. Here the CDR3 DNA reads TGTGCCAGTACCAGCTTAACAGGGGGCGATCAGCCCCAGCATTTT.

In this sample, this clonotype turned up many times. The chain links TRBV12-3 or TRBV12-4 to TRBJ1-6, with 8 bases identical to TRBD1. Trimming took 5 bases from V and 6 from J; bases not matched to a gene: 6. This CDR3 has 15 residues. CDR3 DNA sequence: TGTGCCAGCAGTAAAAGGACAGGGTCTAATTCACCCCTCCACTTT. This codes for CASSKRTGSNSPLHF.

This clonotype was counted between two and nine times. The V call is TRBV4-1, the J call TRBJ2-2; weak D call: TRBD1 (5 bases). Germline V gene sequence: CDR1 MGHRA, CDR2 YSYEKL. V was cut by 2 bases and J by 4 bases, with 11 bases left in between. This CDR3 is built from 15 residues. CDR3 sequence: CASSQSLGLTGELFF. DNA for the CDR3: TGCGCCAGCAGCCAAAGTTTGGGGCTCACCGGGGAGCTGTTTTTT.

Many counts were recorded for this clonotype. CDR3 protein: CASSSSTGTGGELFF. CDR3 nucleotides: TGTGCCAGCAGCTCCTCGACAGGGACGGGCGGGGAGCTGTTTTTT. The genes are TRBV7-6 and TRBJ2-2, with 7 bases matching TRBD1. The CDR3 runs 15 residues. The germline V gene encodes CDR1 SGHVS and CDR2 FNYEAQ. V was clipped by 4 bases and J by 7 bases; unmatched bases: 9.

This clonotype has at least ten counts. The chain joins TRBV6-5 to TRBJ1-1; 7 bases are a match to TRBD1. V shed 6 bases, J shed 3 bases, and the junction held 7 bases outside the gene matches. From germline, CDR1 is MNHEY and CDR2 SVGAGI. CDR3 length: 14 amino acids. The CDR3 nucleotides are TGTGCCAGCAGGTTGACAGGGTCTCACACTGAAGCTTTCTTT. As protein: CASRLTGSHTEAFF.

This clonotype was seen repeatedly, ten times or more. The CDR3 reads CASGLEGGFTEAFF. In DNA, the CDR3 is TGTGCTAGTGGTTTAGAAGGGGGCTTCACTGAAGCTTTCTTT. The J gene is TRBJ1-1, the V gene TRBV12-5; 7 nucleotides align to TRBD1. J gave up 4 bases and V 3 bases, and 5 bases lay outside the gene matches. Germline V CDR1 and CDR2: LGHNT, FRNRAP. The CDR3 loop spans 14 amino acids.

This clonotype was detected many times. The CDR3 loop is CAISFTGGTGNTIYF. CDR3 DNA: TGTGCCATCAGTTTCACAGGGGGAACTGGAAACACCATATATTTT. The chain couples TRBV10-3 to TRBJ1-3, with 8 bases that match TRBD1. V lost 5 bases to trimming and J lost 2 bases; unmatched junction nucleotides: 5. This CDR3 is built from 15 residues. Per the germline V gene, CDR1 is ENHRY and CDR2 is SYGVKD.

The chain recombines TRBV19 with TRBJ2-7; 7 nucleotides line up with TRBD1. This CDR3 is built from 15 residues. J was trimmed by 4 bases and V by 4 bases; bases with no gene match: 10. CDR1 and CDR2 (germline): LNHDA, SQIVND (reference sequence). The CDR3 loop reads CASSTTGAAGYEQYF. CDR3 DNA sequence: TGTGCCAGTAGTACCACAGGGGCAGCAGGTTACGAGCAGTACTTC. Full variable domain (missing parts from reference TRBV19 and TRBJ2-7): DGGITQSPKYLFRKEGQNVTLSCEQNLNHDAMYWYRQDPGQGLRLIYYSQIVNDFQKGDIAEGYSVSREKKESFPLTVTSAQKNPTAFYLCASSTTGAAGYEQYFGPGTRLTVT.

This clonotype has at least ten counts. The rearrangement uses TRBV24-1 and TRBJ2-5; TRBD1 agrees at 10 bases. CDR1 and CDR2 from the germline V gene are KGHDR and SFDVKD. CDR3 length: 13 residues. Trimming took 11 bases from V and 4 from J; bases not matched to a gene: 6. In nucleotides, the CDR3 is TGTGCCATCGGGACAGGGGCGGGAGAGACCCAGTACTTC. Translated, it gives CAIGTGAGETQYF.

This clonotype was recorded many times. The CDR3 nucleotides are TGTGCCAGCAGTTTCACCAACACCGGGGAGCTGTTTTTT. It specifies CASSFTNTGELFF. The chain uses TRBV28 and TRBJ2-2; D is ambiguous. This CDR3 contains 13 residues. V was cut by 3 bases and J by 2 bases, with 4 bases left in between. Germline V gene lookup returns CDR1 MDHEN and CDR2 SYDVKM.

Ten or more counts support this clonotype. The chain carries TRBV3-1 and TRBJ2-5, with 7 bases identical to TRBD2. In germline, CDR1 is LGHDT, CDR2 YNNKEL (reference sequence). Trimming at V came to 2 bases and at J to 1 base, leaving 7 bases not matched to a gene. This CDR3 spans 16 amino acids. The CDR3: CASSQIMASGQETQYF. In nucleotides, the CDR3 is TGTGCCAGCAGCCAAATCATGGCTAGCGGCCAAGAGACCCAGTACTTC.

In its sample, this clonotype was seen many times. The chain is built from TRBV5-6 and TRBJ2-7; unclear D gene. Deletions cut 2 bases from V and 3 bases from J, with 9 bases between. The V gene's germline CDR1 is SGHDT and CDR2 YYEEEE. The CDR3 is 13 residues long. The CDR3 spells CASSLPGDYEQYF. In DNA, the CDR3 is TGTGCCAGCAGCTTACCAGGAGACTACGAGCAGTACTTC.

V usage is TRBV28 and J usage is TRBJ1-2, with a tentative D call TRBD1 (5 bases). The V gene's germline CDR1 is MDHEN and CDR2 SYDVKM. Trimming pared 7 bases from V and 3 bases from J, leaving 15 bases between. The CDR3 loop spans 14 amino acids. CDR3 in amino acids: CASTDPTVYYGYTF. Here the CDR3 DNA reads TGTGCCAGCACCGATCCGACAGTTTACTATGGCTACACCTTC.

This clonotype was counted ten times or more. This chain joins TRBV24-1 and TRBJ1-5; D not resolved. This CDR3 has 14 residues. CDR1 and CDR2 (germline): KGHDR, SFDVKD. V was trimmed by 4 bases and J by 6 bases, leaving 12 bases between them. CDR3 in amino acids: CATSDTLIGQPQHF. CDR3 in DNA: TGTGCCACCAGTGACACCTTGATCGGTCAGCCCCAGCATTTT.